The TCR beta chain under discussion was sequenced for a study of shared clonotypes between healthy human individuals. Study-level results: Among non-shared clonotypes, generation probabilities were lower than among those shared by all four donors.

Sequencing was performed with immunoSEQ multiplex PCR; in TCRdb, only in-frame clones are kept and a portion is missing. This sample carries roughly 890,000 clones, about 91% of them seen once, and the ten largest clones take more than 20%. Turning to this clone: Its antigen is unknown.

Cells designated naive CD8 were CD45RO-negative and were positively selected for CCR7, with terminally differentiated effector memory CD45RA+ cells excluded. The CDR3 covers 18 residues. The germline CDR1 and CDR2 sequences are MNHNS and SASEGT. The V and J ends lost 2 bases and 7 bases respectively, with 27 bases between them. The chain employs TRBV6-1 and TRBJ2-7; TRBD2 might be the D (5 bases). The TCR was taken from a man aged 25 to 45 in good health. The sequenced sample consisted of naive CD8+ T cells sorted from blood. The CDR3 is CASSETYGSNFRSGEQYF. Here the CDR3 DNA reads TGTGCCAGCAGTGAAACGTATGGGAGCAACTTTAGATCGGGGGAGCAGTACTTC.